The sequence of this T cell receptor (beta chain) was determined in a study of CD8+ T cells in alopecia areata. The J segment lost 13 bases and the V segment lost 1 base, leaving 8 bases of the junction unmatched. There are 14 residues in the CDR3. Germline lookup yields CDR1 SGHVS and CDR2 FQNEAQ. Findings and limits, study-wide: Scalp clonality and expanded CD8+ clones among the top 100 fell significantly with tofacitinib. Having one nonresponder leaves uncertain how baseline CD8+ expansion relates to response. Sequencing of scalp samples also captures resident alphabeta T cells of normal skin.

Turning to this clone: Its antigen is not known.

Treatment meaning: oral pan-JAK inhibitor, 5-10 mg twice daily. Peripheral blood, together with lesional scalp punch biopsies, was collected from alopecia areata patients. Isolated RNA was reverse transcribed into cDNA used as the sequencing template. Generated by immunoSEQ multiplex PCR, the TCRdb table keeps only in-frame clones and is missing some. Here the sample spans 150,000 to 200,000 clones, approximately 61% being singletons. J is TRBJ1-5 and V is TRBV7-8, with 9 bases matching TRBD1. The material was CD4+ T cells sorted from blood, obtained at week 24, from a patient treated with tofacitinib. This TCR was sampled from a human donor with alopecia areata. The CDR3 DNA reads TGTGCCAGCAGCTTAGATACAGGGGGCGTTTGGCAGCATTTT. This encodes CASSLDTGGVWQHF.